Many counts were recorded for the clone carrying this TCR beta chain. TCRdb re-called the reads through MiXCR, storing one row per CDR3 protein. The sample consists of approximately 250,000 distinct CDR3 sequences, more than 25% of them appearing once. Trimming shortened V by 1 base and J by 9 bases, and 13 bases separated the two germline ends. The CDR3 runs 15 residues. CDR1 and CDR2 (germline): SGHNT, YENEEA. These data are taken from a study of kidney transplant recipient with SARS-CoV-2 infection. The V gene is TRBV11-3, the J gene TRBJ1-6; D remains ambiguous. Sequencing used a blood sample, obtained at baseline and on roughly day 120 from a kidney transplant recipient. The TCR sequence derives from a male patient in his thirties who had COVID-19 and was a kidney transplant recipient. Some T cells here may be from the graft donor. The DNA of the CDR3 is TGTGCCAGCAGCTTAGGGCAGCCTCCGCGTTCACCCCTCCACTTT. Its translation is CASSLGQPPRSPLHF.